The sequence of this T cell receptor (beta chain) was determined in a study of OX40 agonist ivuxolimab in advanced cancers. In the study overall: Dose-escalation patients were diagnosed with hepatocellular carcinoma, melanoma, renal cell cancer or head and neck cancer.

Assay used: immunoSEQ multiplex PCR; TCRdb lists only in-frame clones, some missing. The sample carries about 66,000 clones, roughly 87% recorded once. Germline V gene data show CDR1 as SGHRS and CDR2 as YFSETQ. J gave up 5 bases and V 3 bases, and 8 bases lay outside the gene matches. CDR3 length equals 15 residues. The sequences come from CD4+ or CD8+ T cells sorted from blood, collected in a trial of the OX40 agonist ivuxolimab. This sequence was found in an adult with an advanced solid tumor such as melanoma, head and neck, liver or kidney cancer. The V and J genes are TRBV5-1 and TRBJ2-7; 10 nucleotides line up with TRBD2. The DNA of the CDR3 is TGCGCCAGCAGCTCCGGGACTAGCGTAGTAAACGAGCAGTACTTC. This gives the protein CASSSGTSVVNEQYF.